The rows below give T cell receptor beta chains drawn from one sample of a study of T cell responses to AZD1222 COVID-19 vaccine. Measured with immunoSEQ multiplex PCR; TCRdb has only the in-frame clones, and not every one. In the table there are approximately 190,000 clones, over 85% of which are singletons. The sample consisted of peripheral blood, taken 28 days after the second dose of the MenACWY control vaccine. The receptors come from an adult who received the MenACWY meningococcal vaccine as a control. Both conserved end residues are part of each CDR3. The D gene is left open where the match is weak. Expanded clones get a size class; other rows say once, few or many, or leave the size out.

>TRBJ1-1|.|TRBD1|TRBV5-1
CASSSTGVNTEAFF
TGCGCCAGCAGCTCGACAGGGGTGAACACTGAAGCTTTCTTT
>TRBJ1-1|.|.|TRBV19
CASGGQVILSEAFF
TGTGCCAGTGGTGGTCAGGTGATCCTCTCTGAAGCTTTCTTT
>TRBJ1-6|few|.|TRBV7-2
CASSLVGQSSYNSPLHF
TGTGCCAGCAGCTTAGTAGGGCAGAGCTCCTATAATTCACCCCTCCACTTT
>TRBJ2-5|.|TRBD1|TRBV13
CASSLRQGADQETQYF
TGTGCCAGCAGCTTAAGACAGGGGGCAGACCAAGAGACCCAGTACTTC
>TRBJ2-7|.|.|TRBV5-1
CASSRDRYEQYF
TGCGCCAGCAGCCGGGATCGATACGAGCAGTACTTC
>TRBJ2-7|.|.|TRBV27
CASRPGSKYEQYF
TGTGCCAGCAGGCCAGGGAGTAAGTACGAGCAGTACTTC
>TRBJ1-4|.|TRBD1|TRBV4-2
CASSPSGTGQQKLFF
TGTGCCAGCAGCCCTAGCGGGACAGGGCAACAAAAACTGTTTTTT
>TRBJ2-7|once|.|TRBV7-2
CASSLEPQAYEQYF
TGTGCCAGCAGCTTAGAGCCCCAGGCCTACGAGCAGTACTTC
>TRBJ2-1|.|.|TRBV5-1
CASSLAWSGQNEQFF
TGCGCCAGCAGCTTGGCCTGGAGCGGACAGAATGAGCAGTTCTTC
>TRBJ1-5|.|.|TRBV30
CAWRPIGQPNQPQHF
TGTGCCTGGAGGCCTATTGGACAGCCAAATCAGCCCCAGCATTTT
>TRBJ2-3|.|.|TRBV9
CASSVEWRNFDTQYF
TGTGCCAGCAGCGTAGAGTGGCGGAACTTCGATACGCAGTATTTT
>TRBJ1-5|.|.|TRBV30
CAWSVLRGVGQPQHF
TGTGCCTGGAGTGTGTTAAGGGGAGTAGGTCAGCCCCAGCATTTT
>TRBJ1-4|.|.|TRBV3-1/TRBV3-2
CASSRSLPNEKLFF
TGTGCCAGCAGCCGATCGCTCCCTAATGAAAAACTGTTTTTT
>TRBJ2-7|.|TRBD2|TRBV14
CASSETYSGPSSYEQYF
TGTGCCAGCAGCGAAACCTATAGCGGGCCGAGCTCCTACGAGCAGTACTTC
>TRBJ1-5|.|.|TRBV7-9
CASSYEGMNQPQHF
TGTGCCAGCAGCTACGAGGGGATGAATCAGCCCCAGCATTTT
>TRBJ2-1|.|TRBD1|TRBV6-1
CASSDTGTVPYNEQFF
TGTGCCAGCAGTGACACCGGGACAGTACCTTACAATGAGCAGTTCTTC
>TRBJ1-5|.|TRBD1|TRBV6-4
CASRTTGGGNQPQHF
TGTGCCAGCAGAACCACAGGGGGCGGCAATCAGCCCCAGCATTTT
>TRBJ1-6|once|.|TRBV5-5
CASSLSGGNNSPLHF
TGTGCCAGCAGCTTGTCGGGCGGAAATAATTCACCCCTCCACTTT
>TRBJ1-3|once|.|TRBV9
CASSPTYSGNTIYF
TGTGCCAGCAGCCCCACTTACTCTGGAAACACCATATATTTT
>TRBJ1-3|once|.|TRBV28
CASGELSGNTIYF
TGTGCCAGCGGTGAACTCTCTGGAAACACCATATATTTT
>TRBJ2-1|.|TRBD2|TRBV13
CASSPRLAGDSSYNEQFF
TGTGCCAGCAGTCCCAGACTAGCGGGAGACAGCTCCTACAATGAGCAGTTCTTC
>TRBJ1-1|.|.|TRBV3-1/TRBV3-2
CASSHTGSTEAFF
TGTGCCAGCAGCCACACGGGGAGCACTGAAGCTTTCTTT
>TRBJ2-5|.|.|TRBV15
CATSRDQRAEETQYF
TGTGCCACCAGCAGAGATCAGCGAGCGGAAGAGACCCAGTACTTC
>TRBJ1-2|.|.|TRBV19
CASSIDPLRGYTF
TGTGCCAGTAGTATAGATCCGTTGAGGGGCTACACCTTC
>TRBJ1-6|.|TRBD1|TRBV20-1
CSAIPRGQDYF
TGCAGTGCCATCCCCAGGGGACAGGATTACTTT
>TRBJ1-1|few|.|TRBV3-1/TRBV3-2
CASSQVGPGETEAFF
TGTGCCAGCAGCCAAGTAGGTCCAGGGGAAACTGAAGCTTTCTTT
>TRBJ2-2|.|.|TRBV24-1
CATSDPRPAQGELFF
TGTGCCACCAGTGACCCACGTCCGGCACAGGGGGAGCTGTTTTTT
>TRBJ2-5|once|.|TRBV9
CASSVAARGSGQETQYF
TGTGCCAGCAGCGTAGCAGCGAGAGGTAGCGGTCAAGAGACCCAGTACTTC
>TRBJ1-6|once|.|TRBV27
CASSFRAQGAVPSPLHF
TGTGCCAGCAGTTTCCGGGCCCAGGGCGCAGTTCCGTCACCCCTCCACTTT
>TRBJ2-7|once|TRBD2|TRBV5-5
CASSSAREISYEQYF
TGTGCCAGCAGCTCTGCGCGGGAGATCTCCTACGAGCAGTACTTC
>TRBJ2-1|.|.|TRBV5-6
CASRRTVHEQFF
TGTGCCAGCAGACGGACAGTCCATGAGCAGTTCTTC
>TRBJ1-1|.|TRBD1|TRBV7-9
CAGRGTGEWTEAFF
TGTGCCGGGCGTGGGACAGGGGAATGGACTGAAGCTTTCTTT
>TRBJ1-1|.|TRBD1|TRBV19
CASSNGQGNTEAFF
TGTGCCAGTAGTAACGGACAGGGGAACACTGAAGCTTTCTTT
>TRBJ2-7|.|.|TRBV30
CAWGGEFYEQYF
TGTGCCTGGGGCGGGGAGTTCTACGAGCAGTACTTC
>TRBJ2-7|.|TRBD2|TRBV11-2
CASSLSRLASSYEQYF
TGTGCCAGCAGCTTATCCCGACTAGCGAGCTCCTACGAGCAGTACTTC
>TRBJ1-1|.|.|TRBV19
CASSIVGRGTEAFF
TGTGCCAGTAGTATAGTGGGCCGAGGCACTGAAGCTTTCTTT
>TRBJ1-1|.|TRBD1|TRBV14
CASSLRQGSTEAFF
TGTGCCAGCAGCCTACGACAGGGGAGCACTGAAGCTTTCTTT
>TRBJ2-3|.|.|TRBV25-1
CAIRTDTDTQYF
TGTGCCATCCGGACGGACACAGATACGCAGTATTTT
>TRBJ1-2|.|.|TRBV28
CASSLSKWVGYTF
TGTGCCAGCAGTTTATCCAAATGGGTCGGCTACACCTTC
>TRBJ2-2|.|.|TRBV14
CASSQSGTGELFF
TGTGCCAGCAGCCAATCCGGGACCGGGGAGCTGTTTTTT
>TRBJ1-3|.|.|TRBV5-1
CASSLGQTDSSGNTIYF
TGCGCCAGCAGCTTGGGGCAGACGGACTCGTCTGGAAACACCATATATTTT
>TRBJ1-1|.|TRBD1|TRBV25-1
CASSEGGTGTGNTEAFF
TGTGCCAGCAGTGAAGGCGGTACCGGGACAGGTAACACTGAAGCTTTCTTT
>TRBJ1-2|.|TRBD1|TRBV19
CASSIGDSIYGYTF
TGTGCCAGTAGTATCGGGGACAGCATCTATGGCTACACCTTC
>TRBJ1-5|.|.|TRBV20-1
CSASRGTKENQPQHF
TGCAGTGCTAGTAGGGGGACGAAGGAGAATCAGCCCCAGCATTTT
>TRBJ1-1|.|.|TRBV9
CASSVVTAGGNTEAFF
TGTGCCAGCAGCGTAGTAACGGCAGGTGGTAACACTGAAGCTTTCTTT
>TRBJ1-1|.|.|TRBV29-1
CSVEGAEMNTEAFF
TGCAGCGTTGAAGGCGCTGAGATGAACACTGAAGCTTTCTTT
>TRBJ2-1|.|TRBD2|TRBV7-2
CASSYGLVARQFF
TGTGCCAGCAGCTACGGACTAGTGGCTCGGCAGTTCTTC